The entry that follows covers one TCR beta chain sequence. The antigen is not known. This record belongs to a study of shared clonotypes between healthy human individuals. Findings and limits, study-wide: It was only blood that was sampled, and tissue repertoires likely differ.

There are 15 residues in the CDR3. Trimming shortened V by 4 bases and J by 0 bases, and 10 bases separated the two germline ends. Germline lookup yields CDR1 MDHEN and CDR2 SYDVKM. Assay used: immunoSEQ multiplex PCR; TCRdb lists only in-frame clones, some missing. The sample has some 2.1 million clones; 90% to 95% are singletons. This chain uses TRBV28 with TRBJ2-1; D is unclear. The TCR originated in a man between 18 and 29 years old in good health. Material: naive CD4+ T cells sorted from blood. The subset was: CD45RA+ positively selected. CDR3 nucleotides: TGTGCCAGCAGTTCACCGACACCCTCCTACAATGAGCAGTTCTTC. This encodes CASSSPTPSYNEQFF.